Below, 27 T cell receptor beta chains from the same sample are listed, as sequenced in a study of blood T cell repertoires in COVID-19. The protocol was immunoSEQ multiplex PCR, while the TCRdb copy is restricted to in-frame clones and leaves out a portion. The table records 200,000 to 250,000 clones, approximately 83% of them present only once. Sequenced input: peripheral blood. These receptors were obtained from a woman aged 60-70 years with acute or convalescent COVID-19.

This chain links TRBV5-4 with TRBJ1-3, with 9 bases that match TRBD1. CDR1 and CDR2 from the germline V gene are SGHNT and YYREEE (reference sequence). The CDR3 consists of 15 residues. V gave up 4 bases and J gave up 2 bases; unmatched junction bases: 4. CDR3 region: CASSGQGYPGNTIYF. The DNA of the CDR3 is TGTGCCAGCAGCGGACAGGGGTATCCTGGAAACACCATATATTTT.

The rearrangement joins TRBV5-1 to TRBJ2-2; D possibly corresponds to TRBD1 (5 bases). The CDR3 is 16 residues long. Germline-derived CDR1 and CDR2 are SGHRS and YFSETQ. Trimming removed 0 bases at V and 1 base at J, with 10 bases between. Here the CDR3 reads CASSLAGARNTGELFF. As DNA, the CDR3 is TGCGCCAGCAGCTTGGCTGGGGCCCGGAACACCGGGGAGCTGTTTTTT.

This clone was seen a single time. The chain uses TRBV7-9 and TRBJ1-5; no reliable D call. With 1 base removed from V and 4 bases from J, the gap between germline ends came to 8 bases. The CDR3 length is 14 residues. Per germline, CDR1 SEHNR and CDR2 FQNEAQ (reference sequence). CDR3 sequence: CASSLDTLNQPQHF. The CDR3 nucleotides are TGTGCCAGCAGCTTAGACACCCTTAATCAGCCCCAGCATTTT.

The chain's CDR3 is CASSSLTGKTRNTEAFF. The DNA of the CDR3 is TGTGCCAGCAGTTCGCTAACAGGGAAAACCCGGAACACTGAAGCTTTCTTT. The chain joins TRBV7-9 to TRBJ1-1; maybe TRBD1 (6 bases). Germline lookup yields CDR1 SEHNR and CDR2 FQNEAQ (reference sequence). The CDR3 is 17 residues long. V dropped 6 bases and J dropped 1 base, with 21 bases sitting between them.

The rearrangement joins TRBV10-2 to TRBJ2-5; 10 nucleotides line up with TRBD2. Losses at the gene ends were 6 bases for V and 2 bases for J; bases not matched to a gene: 9. CDR3 length: 16 residues. The germline CDR1 and CDR2 sequences are WSHSY and SAAADI. Here the CDR3 reads CASSELTSGDQETQYF. The CDR3, as DNA: TGCGCCAGCAGCGAACTTACTAGCGGGGATCAAGAGACCCAGTACTTC.

The V call is TRBV5-1, the J call TRBJ2-7; no clear D gene. Trimming removed 1 base at V and 2 bases at J, with 4 bases between. From germline, CDR1 is SGHRS and CDR2 YFSETQ. The CDR3 contains 12 residues. The CDR3 coding sequence is TGCGCCAGCAGCTTGCCCGCCTACGAGCAGTACTTC. The encoded protein is CASSLPAYEQYF.

The genes are TRBV3-1 (or the pseudogene TRBV3-2) and TRBJ2-6; no reliable D call. With 3 bases removed from V and 0 bases from J, the gap between germline ends came to 3 bases. The CDR3 contains 14 residues. CDR1 and CDR2 (germline): LGHDT, YNNKEL (reference sequence). This CDR3 reads CASSHGSGANVLTF. The CDR3, as DNA: TGTGCCAGCAGCCACGGCTCTGGGGCCAACGTCCTGACTTTC.

The chain uses TRBV18 and TRBJ2-5; 7 nucleotides align to TRBD1. The length of the CDR3 is 15 residues. The germline CDR1 and CDR2 sequences are KGHSH and LQKENI. J lost 5 bases, V lost 3 bases, and 9 bases had no gene match. CDR3 coding DNA: TGTGCCAGCTCACCGGGACAGACAGGGATGGAGACCCAGTACTTC. Protein product: CASSPGQTGMETQYF.

This clone was picked up a small number of times. V gene TRBV5-1 combines with J gene TRBJ1-2, with D unclear. The germline V gene has CDR1 SGHRS and CDR2 YFSETQ. The CDR3 is 15 amino acids. Trimming removed 1 base from V and 0 bases from J, with 10 bases in between. The chain's CDR3 is CASSLPEVANYGYTF. The CDR3 DNA follows: TGCGCCAGCAGCTTGCCCGAGGTAGCTAACTATGGCTACACCTTC.

In this sample, this clone turned up once. CDR3 in DNA: TGTGCCAGCAGCGCGGGAGGGAGGGGGCCGAACACTGAAGCTTTCTTT. Protein sequence: CASSAGGRGPNTEAFF. The V call is TRBV5-6, the J call TRBJ1-1; 7 bases match TRBD1. CDR1 is SGHDT, CDR2 YYEEEE, per germline. V lost 4 bases to trimming and J lost 1 base; unmatched junction nucleotides: 10. The CDR3 is made up of 16 amino acids. The entire variable domain, with the rest obtained from reference TRBV5-6 and TRBJ1-1, is as follows: DAGVTQSPTHLIKTRGQQVTLRCSPKSGHDTVSWYQQALGQGPQFIFQYYEEEERQRGNFPDRFSGHQFPNYSSELNVNALLLGDSALYLCASSAGGRGPNTEAFFGQGTRLTVV.

V usage is TRBV18 and J usage is TRBJ2-1, with a tentative D call TRBD1 (5 bases). V shed 2 bases and J shed 9 bases, with 11 bases lying between them. CDR3 length: 13 amino acids. Germline CDR1 is KGHSH and CDR2 is LQKENI. The CDR3 reads CASSPSGSSEQFF. The DNA for the CDR3 is TGTGCCAGCTCACCATCAGGGTCTAGTGAGCAGTTCTTC.

The V gene is TRBV7-3, the J gene TRBJ1-1; D gene unclear. The CDR3 has 13 amino acids. V lost 1 base and J lost 2, with 5 bases in between. The germline V gene encodes CDR1 SGHTA and CDR2 FQGTGA. CDR3 loop: CASSLNSNTEAFF. The CDR3 DNA is TGTGCCAGCAGCTTAAACAGCAACACTGAAGCTTTCTTT.

The CDR3 sequence is CASSERTSGAETQYF. The CDR3 DNA is TGTGCCAGCAGTGAACGGACTAGCGGGGCTGAGACCCAGTACTTC. The gene calls are TRBV2 and TRBJ2-5, with 12 bases lining up with TRBD2. This CDR3 contains 15 residues. The germline V gene encodes CDR1 SNHLY and CDR2 FYNNEI. Germline trimming cut 2 bases from V and 5 bases from J; bases unmatched to any gene: 3.

The chain carries TRBV29-1 and TRBJ1-1; perhaps TRBD1 as D (6 bases). The CDR3 covers 12 residues. The germline gives CDR1 SQVTM, CDR2 ANQGSEA. The germline V and J ends were trimmed by 7 bases and 4 bases, with 13 bases remaining between them. In DNA form, the CDR3 reads TGCAGCGGGGGGGCTGATCTCACTGAAGCTTTCTTT. It encodes CSGGADLTEAFF.

The chain uses TRBV6-5 and TRBJ2-3, with 11 bases that match TRBD1. With 2 bases clipped from V and 2 bases from J, the junction kept 3 bases outside the gene matches. The CDR3 is made up of 16 amino acids. Looked up from germline, CDR1 is MNHEY and CDR2 is SVGAGI. For the CDR3, the DNA is TGTGCCAGCAGTTACCGGGACAGGGGGGCCACAGATACGCAGTATTTT. Translated, it gives CASSYRDRGATDTQYF.

The chain recombines TRBV4-2 with TRBJ1-2, with TRBD1 as a possible D gene (6 bases). CDR1 and CDR2 (germline): LGHNA, YNFKEQ. The V and J ends lost 2 bases and 2 bases respectively, with 9 bases between them. The CDR3 is 14 residues long. The CDR3 here is CASSQPGQNYGYTF. As DNA, the CDR3 is TGTGCCAGCAGCCAACCGGGACAAAACTATGGCTACACCTTC.

The chain links TRBV5-1 to TRBJ2-7; 9 bases are shared with TRBD1. The trim removed 4 bases at V and 5 bases at J, leaving 7 bases unmatched. CDR1 and CDR2 (germline): SGHRS, YFSETQ. This CDR3 is 14 amino acids long. In DNA, the CDR3 is TGCGCCAGCAGCCTTACCGGGACAGGGAACGAGCAGTACTTC. Protein product: CASSLTGTGNEQYF.

V gene TRBV30 combines with J gene TRBJ1-1; no reliable D call. V lost 4 bases, J lost 0 bases, and 12 bases lay in between. Germline CDR1 and CDR2: GTSNPN and SVGIG (reference sequence). CDR3 size: 14 residues. CDR3 in amino acids: CAWNTGSLNTEAFF. CDR3 nucleotide sequence: TGTGCCTGGAATACCGGGAGCTTGAACACTGAAGCTTTCTTT. Together with reference TRBV30 and TRBJ1-1, the CDR3 gives the full variable domain: SQTIHQWPATLVQPVGSPLSLECTVEGTSNPNLYWYRQAAGRGLQLLFYSVGIGQISSEVPQNLSASRPQDRQFILSSKKLLLSDSGFYLCAWNTGSLNTEAFFGQGTRLTVV.

The count of this clone is one. The V and J genes are TRBV15 and TRBJ1-1, with 7 bases matching TRBD1. CDR1 and CDR2 from the germline V gene are LNHNV and YYDKDF (reference sequence). V shed 0 bases, J shed 10 bases, and the junction held 11 bases outside the gene matches. CDR3 size: 15 residues. This chain's CDR3 is CATSREAADRSGAFF. CDR3 nucleotide sequence: TGTGCCACCAGCAGAGAAGCTGCGGACAGGAGCGGAGCTTTCTTT.

The chain uses TRBV5-4 and TRBJ2-5; perhaps TRBD1 as D (5 bases). Germline V gene data show CDR1 as SGHNT and CDR2 as YYREEE (reference sequence). The CDR3 is 14 residues long. V lost 0 bases to trimming and J lost 1 base, with 7 bases between them. As DNA, the CDR3 is TGTGCCAGCAGCTTGGGACAGCGCCAAGAGACCCAGTACTTC. It is translated as CASSLGQRQETQYF.

The chain carries TRBV20-1 and TRBJ2-1, with 8 nucleotides matching TRBD2. Germline V gene sequence: CDR1 DFQATT, CDR2 SNEGSKA (reference sequence). The CDR3 runs to 11 residues. V was pared by 6 bases and J by 13 bases, with 8 bases of the junction left unmatched. CDR3 bases: TGCAGTGCCGACGACGGGGGGGACCAGTTCTTC. Its protein product is CSADDGGDQFF.

The V and J genes are TRBV7-9 and TRBJ2-3; TRBD2 matches 15 bases. In germline, CDR1 is SEHNR, CDR2 FQNEAQ (reference sequence). This CDR3 has 17 residues. J lost 4 bases, V lost 5 bases, and 7 bases had no gene match. In nucleotides, the CDR3 is TGTGCCAGCAGCCCAGGGACTAGCGGGGGGTGGGCAGATACGCAGTATTTT. Encoded protein: CASSPGTSGGWADTQYF.

The chain has TRBV5-4 and TRBJ2-7, with 10 bases aligning to TRBD2. Per the germline V gene, CDR1 is SGHNT and CDR2 is YYREEE (reference sequence). This CDR3 region has 16 residues. V dropped 3 bases and J dropped 0; count of bases not matched to a gene: 6. The CDR3 nucleotides read TGTGCCAGCAGCTGGGGTAGCGGGGGGTCCTCCTACGAGCAGTACTTC. Amino acid sequence: CASSWGSGGSSYEQYF.

This chain joins TRBV30 and TRBJ2-1; 12 bases agree with TRBD2. V lost 0 bases, J lost 9 bases, and 6 bases stayed unmatched. The CDR3 is 15 residues long. CDR1 GTSNPN and CDR2 SVGIG come from the germline V gene (reference sequence). The chain's CDR3 is CAWSVGTSGGIEQFF. The CDR3 DNA sequence: TGTGCCTGGAGTGTAGGTACTAGCGGGGGGATTGAGCAGTTCTTC.

The chain is built from TRBV11-1 and TRBJ2-1; 10 bases line up with TRBD2. Trimming took 5 bases from V and 6 from J; bases not matched to a gene: 7. This CDR3 contains 15 residues. The germline CDR1 and CDR2 sequences are SGHAT and FQDESV (reference sequence). CDR3 sequence reads: CASSPSGGAVNEQFF. The DNA of the CDR3 is TGTGCCAGCAGCCCGAGCGGGGGGGCGGTCAATGAGCAGTTCTTC. Variable domain in full (rest from reference TRBV11-1 and TRBJ2-1): EAEVAQSPRYKITEKSQAVAFWCDPISGHATLYWYRQILGQGPELLVQFQDESVVDDSQLPKDRFSAERLKGVDSTLKIQPAELGDSAMYLCASSPSGGAVNEQFFGPGTRLTVL.

J is TRBJ2-3 and V is TRBV7-8; tentatively, D is TRBD2 (5 bases). Deletions cut 6 bases from V and 3 bases from J, with 13 bases between. CDR1 and CDR2 from the germline V gene are SGHVS and FQNEAQ. The CDR3 has 14 amino acids. The CDR3 protein is CASSKTPGTDTQYF. The DNA of the CDR3 is TGTGCCAGCAGTAAGACTCCGGGGACAGATACGCAGTATTTT.

Regarding this clone: One end of the junction fails to match germline, which may point to a read error. The genes are TRBV6-1 and TRBJ1-3; D is unresolved. Per the germline V gene, CDR1 is MNHNS and CDR2 is SASEGT. The CDR3 has 16 amino acids. The CDR3 region has the DNA TGTGCCAGAAGTGAATGGGCTCAGAGATCTGGAAACACCATATATTTT. Translated, it gives CARSEWAQRSGNTIYF.